This entry lists 29 T cell receptor beta chains sequenced from one sample in a study of CD8+ T cells in alopecia areata. Extraction of RNA preceded its reverse transcription into cDNA, which served as the sequencing template. Measured with immunoSEQ multiplex PCR; TCRdb has only the in-frame clones, and not every one. This table holds 90,000 to 120,000 clones, 45% to 60% found once. Material for sequencing was NKG2D-low CD8+ T cells sorted from blood. Source of these receptors: a human donor with alopecia areata.

This clone turned up a few times. The rearrangement links TRBV27 to TRBJ1-1; D not certain. V lost 5 bases and J lost 3, with 13 bases in between. This CDR3 is built from 14 residues. From germline, CDR1 is MNHEY and CDR2 SMNVEV (reference sequence). CDR3 in amino acids: CASSPRTDYTEAFF. The CDR3, as DNA: TGTGCCAGCAGTCCTCGGACCGATTACACTGAAGCTTTCTTT.

This chain joins TRBV6-5 and TRBJ2-1; 7 bases are a match to TRBD1. The V and J ends lost 8 bases and 8 bases, in that order; junction bases with no gene match: 6. Germline CDR1 is MNHEY and CDR2 is SVGAGI. The CDR3 is 12 amino acids. The CDR3 sequence is CASSQGVDEQFF. The CDR3 nucleotides read TGTGCCAGCTCTCAGGGGGTTGATGAGCAGTTCTTC.

The J gene is TRBJ2-5, the V gene TRBV20-1, with 8 bases that match TRBD2. The DNA end is a closer match to TRBJ2-7, so the J assignment may be wrong. The CDR3 is made up of 11 amino acids. Germline CDR1 is DFQATT and CDR2 is SNEGSKA (reference sequence). Written as DNA, the CDR3 is TGCAGTGCTAGCGGGAGGGACGAGCAGTACTTC. Protein product: CSASGRDEQYF.

This chain joins TRBV27 and TRBJ2-6; 9 bases line up with TRBD1. The germline V gene has CDR1 MNHEY and CDR2 SMNVEV (reference sequence). With V trimmed by 4 bases and J by 6 bases, 7 bases remained unmatched. This CDR3 has 16 amino acids. The chain's CDR3 is CASSSYRGLEANVLTF. The CDR3 region has the DNA TGTGCCAGCAGTTCTTACAGGGGGCTGGAGGCCAACGTCCTGACTTTC.

This chain joins TRBV11-2 and TRBJ2-1; weak D call: TRBD1 (6 bases). Germline assignment: CDR1 SGHAT and CDR2 FQNNGV. This CDR3 comprises 16 residues. The V end was cut by 1 base, the J end by 0 bases, with 10 bases between. This chain's CDR3 is CASSLAGVPSYNEQFF. CDR3 coding DNA: TGTGCCAGCAGCTTAGCAGGGGTACCCTCCTACAATGAGCAGTTCTTC.

The chain has TRBV5-1 and TRBJ2-2; 10 bases map to TRBD1. The CDR3 contains 14 residues. CDR1 and CDR2 from the germline V gene are SGHRS and YFSETQ. Trimming cost V 6 bases and J 7 bases; bases outside gene matches: 6. The CDR3 spells CASTDRGSYGELFF. The CDR3 nucleotides read TGCGCCAGCACGGACAGGGGGTCGTACGGGGAGCTGTTTTTT.

On this clone: The sample carries other DNA sequences with the same CDR3. The genes are TRBV9 and TRBJ1-1; no reliable D call. Germline CDR1 and CDR2: SGDLS and YYNGEE. Trimming shortened V by 0 bases and J by 3 bases, and 6 bases separated the two germline ends. The CDR3 covers 13 residues. CDR3 bases: TGTGCCAGCAGCGTAGGAGGGCACACTGAAGCTTTCTTT. Protein: CASSVGGHTEAFF.

This clone was observed a few times. This chain uses TRBV19 with TRBJ1-2; tentatively, D is TRBD1 (5 bases). V lost 5 bases, J lost 4 bases, and 8 bases lay in between. Germline lookup yields CDR1 LNHDA and CDR2 SQIVND (reference sequence). This CDR3 has 12 amino acids. The DNA of the CDR3 is TGTGCCAGTAGTCCCCAGGGCTATGGCTACACCTTC. It codes for CASSPQGYGYTF.

The V gene is TRBV27, the J gene TRBJ2-5; 9 bases are shared with TRBD2. Per the germline V gene, CDR1 is MNHEY and CDR2 is SMNVEV (reference sequence). There are 16 residues in the CDR3. Trimming removed 4 bases from V and 5 bases from J; junction bases left unmatched: 11. The CDR3 region is CASSSPSGKRLETQYF. The CDR3 DNA follows: TGTGCCAGCAGTTCCCCTAGCGGGAAACGGTTGGAGACCCAGTACTTC.

This clone was counted only a few times. The chain is built from TRBV9 and TRBJ2-1, with TRBD2 identical over 12 bases. The CDR3 contains 15 residues. The V segment lost 3 bases and the J segment 6 bases; nucleotides outside the gene matches: 4. Germline-derived CDR1 and CDR2 are SGDLS and YYNGEE. The CDR3 loop reads CASSGLAGGGNEQFF. CDR3 nucleotides: TGTGCCAGCAGCGGGCTAGCGGGAGGGGGCAATGAGCAGTTCTTC.

The rearrangement uses TRBV7-9 and TRBJ2-1; 8 nucleotides match TRBD1. From germline, CDR1 is SEHNR and CDR2 FQNEAQ (reference sequence). The CDR3 is made up of 15 amino acids. V gave up 5 bases and J gave up 7 bases; unmatched junction bases: 10. The CDR3 coding sequence is TGTGCCAGCAGCCTAGGACAGGGTTCAATTAATGAGCAGTTCTTC. As protein: CASSLGQGSINEQFF. Full variable domain (rest looked up from reference TRBV7-9 and TRBJ2-1): DTGVSQNPRHKITKRGQNVTFRCDPISEHNRLYWYRQTLGQGPEFLTYFQNEAQLEKSRLLSDRFSAERPKGSFSTLEIQRTEQGDSAMYLCASSLGQGSINEQFFGPGTRLTVL.

In its sample, this clone was seen a few times. The V call is TRBV7-9, the J call TRBJ2-1; TRBD1 aligns across 9 bases. This CDR3 contains 17 residues. J was trimmed by 7 bases and V by 2 bases; bases with no gene match: 12. Germline V lookup: CDR1 SEHNR, CDR2 FQNEAQ (reference sequence). CDR3 bases: TGTGCCAGCAGCTTAATCACAGGGGGCATCAGTGGGAATGAGCAGTTCTTC. This translates into CASSLITGGISGNEQFF.

This clone turned up a few times. This chain links TRBV5-1 with TRBJ2-7; D unclear. Germline values: CDR1 SGHRS, CDR2 YFSETQ. The CDR3 covers 12 residues. Trimming left V 3 bases short and J 2 bases short, with 6 bases between. The CDR3 here is CASSSDTYEQYF. The CDR3 DNA sequence: TGCGCCAGCAGCTCCGACACCTACGAGCAGTACTTC.

The chain employs TRBV9 and TRBJ1-2; 7 bases match TRBD1. CDR1 SGDLS and CDR2 YYNGEE come from the germline V gene. This CDR3 spans 12 amino acids. V lost 3 bases and J lost 6; bases outside the gene matches: 2. In nucleotides, the CDR3 is TGTGCCAGCAGCGGAGGGACAGATGGCTACACCTTC. Its translation is CASSGGTDGYTF.

The gene calls are TRBV13 and TRBJ2-2; 12 nucleotides match TRBD2. V gave up 5 bases and J gave up 6 bases; unmatched junction bases: 4. CDR1 is PRHDT, CDR2 FYEKMQ, per germline (reference sequence). This CDR3 region has 15 residues. The CDR3 region is CASSLRLAGAGELFF. For the CDR3, the DNA is TGTGCCAGCAGCCTCAGACTAGCGGGAGCCGGGGAGCTGTTTTTT.

The chain combines TRBV4-1 with TRBJ2-1; D might be TRBD2 (6 bases). The CDR3 spans 15 residues. Germline lookup yields CDR1 MGHRA and CDR2 YSYEKL. The V end was cut by 4 bases, the J end by 1 base, with 11 bases between. CDR3 residues: CASSLVADSYNEQFF. The CDR3 DNA reads as TGCGCCAGCAGCCTGGTAGCGGATTCCTACAATGAGCAGTTCTTC.

V and J are TRBV30 and TRBJ2-1, with a possible D match to TRBD2 (5 bases). Per the germline V gene, CDR1 is GTSNPN and CDR2 is SVGIG (reference sequence). CDR3 length equals 13 residues. Trimming removed 0 bases from V and 5 bases from J, with 8 bases in between. CDR3 nucleotides: TGTGCCTGGAGTGTTGCGGGTCACAATGAGCAGTTCTTC. Its translation: CAWSVAGHNEQFF. The full variable domain, with the rest looked up from reference TRBV30 and TRBJ2-1, is SQTIHQWPATLVQPVGSPLSLECTVEGTSNPNLYWYRQAAGRGLQLLFYSVGIGQISSEVPQNLSASRPQDRQFILSSKKLLLSDSGFYLCAWSVAGHNEQFFGPGTRLTVL.

This clone turned up a few times. The genes are TRBV4-1 and TRBJ2-5, with TRBD2 matching over 14 bases. In germline, CDR1 is MGHRA, CDR2 YSYEKL. The ends lost 2 bases at V and 3 bases at J; junction bases unmatched: 5. This CDR3 spans 17 amino acids. The CDR3 nucleotides read TGCGCCAGCAGCCAAAGCCAGACTAGCGGGAGGGAAGAGACCCAGTACTTC. Translating gives CASSQSQTSGREETQYF.

In its sample, this clone was seen once. The chain is built from TRBV28 and TRBJ2-3, with TRBD2 identical over 8 bases. Germline assignment: CDR1 MDHEN and CDR2 SYDVKM. CDR3 size: 17 residues. The J segment lost 0 bases and the V segment lost 5 bases, leaving 10 bases of the junction unmatched. The CDR3 coding sequence is TGTGCCAGCAGTCCCAGCGGGAGACGGCGTAGCACAGATACGCAGTATTTT. Translating it yields CASSPSGRRRSTDTQYF.

The V call is TRBV4-1, the J call TRBJ2-7, with a tentative D call TRBD1 (5 bases). The CDR3 has 14 residues. The ends were cut back, 3 bases at V and 2 bases at J, with 11 bases in the middle. Germline assignment: CDR1 MGHRA and CDR2 YSYEKL. Here the CDR3 DNA reads TGCGCCAGCAGCCACGACAGTCAAGCCTACGAGCAGTACTTC. Protein product: CASSHDSQAYEQYF.

The chain uses TRBV27 and TRBJ2-2; tentative D call: TRBD1 (6 bases). The CDR3 covers 17 residues. Germline CDR1 reads MNHEY; CDR2 reads SMNVEV (reference sequence). Trimming stripped 0 bases from V and 0 bases from J, with 11 bases between. CDR3: CASSLSPGQANTGELFF. CDR3 coding DNA: TGTGCCAGCAGTTTATCACCGGGACAAGCGAACACCGGGGAGCTGTTTTTT.

The chain joins TRBV27 to TRBJ1-1, with no clear D. CDR3 length: 14 residues. Trimming removed 3 bases at V and 6 bases at J, with 14 bases between. Germline V gene data show CDR1 as MNHEY and CDR2 as SMNVEV (reference sequence). The chain's CDR3 is CASSFHSLWAEAFF. The CDR3 DNA follows: TGTGCCAGCAGTTTCCACAGCCTTTGGGCTGAAGCTTTCTTT.

The chain links TRBV11-2 to TRBJ1-1; 9 bases agree with TRBD1. Unmatched junction bases numbered 5, after V lost 4 bases and J lost 5 bases. This CDR3 region has 14 residues. Per the germline V gene, CDR1 is SGHAT and CDR2 is FQNNGV. CDR3 loop: CASSSRDRVTEAFF. CDR3 DNA: TGTGCCAGCAGCTCGCGGGACAGGGTAACTGAAGCTTTCTTT.

CDR3 in amino acids: CASSRSTGSYEQYF. The CDR3 region has the DNA TGTGCCAGCAGTCGGAGTACAGGGTCCTACGAGCAGTACTTC. The rearrangement links TRBV27 to TRBJ2-7; a weak D match, TRBD1 (6 bases). Looked up from germline, CDR1 is MNHEY and CDR2 is SMNVEV (reference sequence). The CDR3 has 14 residues. Trimming left V 5 bases short and J 1 base short, with 12 bases between.

This clone was found once. The chain joins TRBV30 to TRBJ2-1, with a possible D match to TRBD2 (6 bases). The CDR3 totals 10 residues. Germline V lookup: CDR1 GTSNPN, CDR2 SVGIG (reference sequence). V lost 6 bases and J lost 8, with 8 bases in between. DNA for the CDR3: TGTGCCTGCACTAGCCATGAGCAGTTCTTC. Translated, it gives CACTSHEQFF. Complete variable domain (other parts from reference TRBV30 and TRBJ2-1): SQTIHQWPATLVQPVGSPLSLECTVEGTSNPNLYWYRQAAGRGLQLLFYSVGIGQISSEVPQNLSASRPQDRQFILSSKKLLLSDSGFYLCACTSHEQFFGPGTRLTVL.

This clone was counted a few times. The J gene is TRBJ1-2, the V gene TRBV7-9; maybe TRBD1 (6 bases). CDR3 size: 15 residues. CDR1 and CDR2 (germline): SEHNR, FQNEAQ (reference sequence). Trimming removed 5 bases from V and 6 bases from J, with 19 bases in between. CDR3 in amino acids: CASSHWGDIFHGYTF. In DNA, the CDR3 is TGTGCCAGCAGCCACTGGGGGGACATTTTCCATGGCTACACCTTC.

This clone was detected a few times. V and J are TRBV15 and TRBJ1-2; 7 nucleotides match TRBD1. V lost 0 bases and J lost 2; bases outside the gene matches: 3. There are 15 residues in the CDR3. Germline CDR1 and CDR2: LNHNV and YYDKDF (reference sequence). CDR3 sequence reads: CATSREQGLNYGYTF. CDR3 DNA sequence: TGTGCCACCAGCAGAGAACAGGGGCTGAACTATGGCTACACCTTC.

The rearrangement links TRBV13 to TRBJ1-1; D gene uncertain. The length of the CDR3 is 13 residues. The ends were cut back, 2 bases at V and 3 bases at J, with 7 bases in the middle. Looked up from germline, CDR1 is PRHDT and CDR2 is FYEKMQ (reference sequence). The CDR3 protein is CASSLRVHTEAFF. CDR3 DNA sequence: TGTGCCAGCAGCTTAAGGGTTCACACTGAAGCTTTCTTT.

The V call is TRBV4-1, the J call TRBJ2-7; maybe TRBD2 (6 bases). Germline V gives CDR1 MGHRA, CDR2 YSYEKL. The CDR3 is 15 amino acids. V was pared by 4 bases and J by 1 base, with 14 bases between. DNA for the CDR3: TGCGCCAGCAGCCCCCTACCAGGAGGGTCCTACGAGCAGTACTTC. Translated: CASSPLPGGSYEQYF.